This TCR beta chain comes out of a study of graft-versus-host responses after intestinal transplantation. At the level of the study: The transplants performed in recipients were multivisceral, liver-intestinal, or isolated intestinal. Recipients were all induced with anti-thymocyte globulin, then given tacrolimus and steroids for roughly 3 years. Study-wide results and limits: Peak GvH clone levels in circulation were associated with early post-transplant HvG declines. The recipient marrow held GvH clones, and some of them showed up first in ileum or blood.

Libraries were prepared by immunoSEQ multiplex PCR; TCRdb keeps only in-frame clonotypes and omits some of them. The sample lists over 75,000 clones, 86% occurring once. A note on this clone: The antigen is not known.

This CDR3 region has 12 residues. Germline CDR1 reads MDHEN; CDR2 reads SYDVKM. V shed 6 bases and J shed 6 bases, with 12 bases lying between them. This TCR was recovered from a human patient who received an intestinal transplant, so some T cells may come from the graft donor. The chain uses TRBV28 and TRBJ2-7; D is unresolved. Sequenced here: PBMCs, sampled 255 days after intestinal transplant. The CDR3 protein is CASRPGPREQYF. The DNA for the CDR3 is TGTGCCAGCAGACCAGGCCCCCGCGAGCAGTACTTC.